The present entry profiles one T cell receptor beta chain with its context. These data originate in a study of blood T cell repertoires in COVID-19. About the research overall: Sources were T cells, B-cell-depleted T cells, or PBMCs; the material itself was cDNA or gDNA.

The CDR3 length is 14 residues. Trimming cost V 7 bases and J 5 bases; bases outside gene matches: 8. Germline values: CDR1 SNHLY, CDR2 FYNNEI. In the authors' workflow: Reference gene primer amplification gave estimated nucleated cell counts. Profiling relied on immunoSEQ multiplex PCR, and the TCRdb table lists in-frame clones only, not all of them. The D gene and trimming were derived from the DNA, and the V and J assignments and clone size from that table. Seen here are 100,000 to 150,000 clones, roughly 90% observed once, and the top ten hold about 2.1%. This sequence originates from a man aged 70 or older with active COVID-19. Material for sequencing was peripheral blood. The rearrangement joins TRBV2 to TRBJ2-1, with 7 nucleotides matching TRBD1. CDR3 DNA: TGTGCCAGCAACCCGGGACAGCAACACAATGAGCAGTTCTTC. Translation: CASNPGQQHNEQFF.